Described below is a single T cell receptor beta chain sequence and its context. The V gene's germline CDR1 is MGHRA and CDR2 YSYEKL. The CDR3 sequence is 18 residues long. V was clipped by 4 bases and J by 10 bases, with 26 bases between them. These data originate in a study of blood T cell repertoires in COVID-19. Study details: Samples came from the United States, Italy and Spain, spanning acute and convalescent COVID-19.

Authors' analysis steps: From reference gene primer amplification, estimates of nucleated cell counts were derived. Some clones are missing from TCRdb's copy, which holds only in-frame ones; the method was immunoSEQ multiplex PCR. That table furnishes V, J and clone size, whereas the DNA furnished D and trimming. Of about 140,000 clones in the sample, roughly 79% were seen once. The clonotype was recovered from a human donor in a cohort sampled during active COVID-19. Sequenced: peripheral blood. The chain links TRBV4-1 to TRBJ2-6, with D perhaps TRBD2 (7 bases). The CDR3 reads CASSRDEWGGRRRNVLTF. The DNA of the CDR3 is TGCGCCAGCAGCCGGGACGAGTGGGGGGGGCGTCGTAGAAACGTCCTGACTTTC.